This TCR beta chain was observed in a study of T cell responses to AZD1222 COVID-19 vaccine. The study's findings and limits: Spike regions recognized by vaccine-associated CD4 TCRs spanned the protein, led by 160-218 and 743-854.

Turning to this clone: The antigen is unknown.

The CDR3 has 16 amino acids. J was trimmed by 6 bases and V by 4 bases; bases with no gene match: 8. Germline CDR1 and CDR2: SGHRS and YFSETQ. The table came from immunoSEQ multiplex PCR; TCRdb's copy has only in-frame clones and leaves some out. The sample has about 97,000 clones; 75% to 95% are singletons. This rearrangement joins TRBV5-1 to TRBJ2-1; the match to TRBD2 covers 12 bases. The TCR sequence derives from an adult in good health. The source material was peripheral blood, sampled on day 0 of AZD1222 vaccination. The CDR3 nucleotides are TGCGCCAGCAGCCTGCCTGCTAGCGGGGGGGGCAATGAGCAGTTCTTC. Translation: CASSLPASGGGNEQFF.